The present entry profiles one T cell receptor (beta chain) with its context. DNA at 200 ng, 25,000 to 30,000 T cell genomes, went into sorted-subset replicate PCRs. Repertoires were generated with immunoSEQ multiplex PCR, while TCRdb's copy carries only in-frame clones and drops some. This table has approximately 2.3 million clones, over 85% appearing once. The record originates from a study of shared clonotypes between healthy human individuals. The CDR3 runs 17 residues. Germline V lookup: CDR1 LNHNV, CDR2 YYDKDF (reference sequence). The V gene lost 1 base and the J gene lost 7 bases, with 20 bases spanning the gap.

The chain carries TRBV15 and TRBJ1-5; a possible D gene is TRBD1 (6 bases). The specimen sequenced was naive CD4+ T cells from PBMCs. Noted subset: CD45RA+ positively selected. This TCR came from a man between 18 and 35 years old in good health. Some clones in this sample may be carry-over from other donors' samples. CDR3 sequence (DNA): TGTGCCACCAGCAGAGCCCGACAGGTGAGCTTGGGGCAGCCCCAGCATTTT. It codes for CATSRARQVSLGQPQHF.